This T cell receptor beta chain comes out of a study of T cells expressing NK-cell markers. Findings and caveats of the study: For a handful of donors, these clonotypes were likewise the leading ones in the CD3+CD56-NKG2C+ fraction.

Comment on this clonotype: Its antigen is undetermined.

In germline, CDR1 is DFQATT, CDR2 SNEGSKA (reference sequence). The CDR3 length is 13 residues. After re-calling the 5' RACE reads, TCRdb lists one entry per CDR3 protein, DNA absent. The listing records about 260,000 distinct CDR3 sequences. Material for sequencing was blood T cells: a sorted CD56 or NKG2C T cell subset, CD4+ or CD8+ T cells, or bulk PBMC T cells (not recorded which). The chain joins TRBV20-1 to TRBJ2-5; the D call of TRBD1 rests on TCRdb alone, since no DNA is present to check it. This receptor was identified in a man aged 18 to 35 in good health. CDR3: CSASRQGRETQYF.